The clone carrying this T cell receptor beta chain has a count of ten or more. Its antigen remains unknown. These data originate in a study of T cells in Graves' hyperthyroidism and ophthalmopathy. Patients aged 18 to 65 had newly diagnosed hyperthyroidism that had lasted under 2 months. Progressors' blood was drawn at hyperthyroidism diagnosis, before ophthalmopathy symptoms. Using more than 7.5 ml of fresh peripheral blood, PBMCs were prepared. CDR1 and CDR2 from the germline V gene are SQVTM and ANQGSEA. This CDR3 is 13 amino acids long. The germline V and J ends were trimmed by 5 bases and 4 bases, with 13 bases remaining between them. TCR beta CDR3 regions were amplified from RNA. When the TCR CDR3 underwent first-round RT-PCR, the HTBI primer set was used. Via MiXCR, TCRdb re-called the multiplex PCR reads, giving one row per CDR3 protein. The sample lists 250,000 to 300,000 distinct CDR3 sequences; 13% were seen once.

Study observations and caveats: Most expanded thyroid clonotypes above 0.001 also appeared in blood.

The rearrangement uses TRBV29-1 and TRBJ2-3; the D gene is possibly TRBD1 (5 bases). This clonotype originated in a woman aged 25 to 45 with Graves' hyperthyroidism that later progressed to Graves' ophthalmopathy. Sequencing was performed on blood. The CDR3 bases are TGCAGCGTTAGTAGGGGAAGAGCAGATACGCAGTATTTT. It specifies CSVSRGRADTQYF.